The 2 T cell receptor beta chains presented below share a single source sample, sequenced in a study of T cell repertoires in cytomegalovirus infection. TCRdb redid the calling of the reads with MiXCR, one entry per CDR3 protein. This sample carries fewer than 850,000 distinct CDR3 sequences, roughly 28% of them seen once, and the ten largest clones take 10% to 15%. What these receptors recognize is not known. The sequencing here drew on cultured CD8+ T cells from PBMCs, taken from culture after CMV antigen stimulation. These receptors were taken from a human donor in good health (CMV status not recorded). Some clones in this sample may be carry-over from other donors' samples.

The rearrangement links TRBV6-8 to TRBJ1-1; TRBD1 might be the D (6 bases). Germline V gene lookup returns CDR1 MNHGY and CDR2 SAAAGT. The CDR3 contains 13 residues. Trimming stripped 7 bases from V and 7 bases from J, with 16 bases between. The CDR3 nucleotides read TGTGCCAGCACCCTAGGTCGGACAGATGAAGCTTTCTTT. Translating gives CASTLGRTDEAFF.

The chain uses TRBV7-6 and TRBJ2-2, with D perhaps being TRBD1 or TRBD2 (5 bases each). Per germline, CDR1 SGHVS and CDR2 FNYEAQ. Trimming stripped 11 bases from V and 2 bases from J, with 6 bases between. The CDR3 runs 11 residues. Here the CDR3 reads CAGGNTGELFF. The CDR3 DNA is TGTGCCGGGGGAAACACCGGGGAGCTGTTTTTT. The full variable domain, completed using reference TRBV7-6 and TRBJ2-2, is GAGVSQSPRYKVTKRGQDVALRCDPISGHVSLYWYRQALGQGPEFLTYFNYEAQQDKSGLPNDRFSAERPEGSISTLTIQRTEQRDSAMYRCAGGNTGELFFGEGSRLTVL.